This T cell receptor (beta chain) was identified in a study of T cell repertoires in cytomegalovirus infection (dated by TCRdb to between 2019 and 2020). The study in broad terms: The peptide stimulations were aimed at well-studied HLA-B-restricted epitopes as well as recently identified HLA-C-restricted CMV epitopes, whose presentation resists viral immunomodulation. Donor HLA type was relevant to the analysis, as public TCR beta signatures indicated carriage of CMV infection together with the matching HLA type. What the research found in general, with its limitations: In both this cohort and an independent roughly 400-donor cohort, the cumulative frequency of public TCR beta family members distinguished carriers of CMV infection plus the relevant HLA type. In the ex vivo response, HLA-C-restricted CMV-specific TCR beta clonotypes were dominant, and in two of eight donors the single most frequent clonotype came from this HLA-C-restricted group.

The germline V gene (reference sequence) sets CDR1 to LNHNV and CDR2 to YYDKDF. From the cysteine through the phenylalanine, the CDR3 covers 19 amino acids. The entry retains the CDR3 DNA only, 57 bases that are in frame from base 1. Deletion took 0 bases off V and 2 bases off J, with a span of 17 bases between the germline ends. The intended sense of this specimen's treatment or condition label: in vitro stimulation with specific CMV peptide epitopes to enrich CMV-specific T cells. Sequencing was performed on an Illumina HiSeq 1500. In-frame beta chains were kept once TCRdb had trimmed the public reads at Q25 with fastp and called clones with MiXCR. All rows with the same CDR3 protein become a single entry with the most common DNA and genes. Present in this sample are about 330,000 distinct CDR3 sequences, about 35% of which were seen just once. The ten largest make up approximately 12% of the sample.

Comment on this clonotype: Its antigen is not yet known. No clone much larger than this one lies a single base away; base qualities are absent.

Here the chain combines TRBV15 and TRBJ1-6; the D segment cannot be called with confidence. This sequence was found in a human donor in good health (CMV status not recorded). Some clones in this sample may be carry-over from other donors' samples. The sequencing used cultured PBMCs, collected from culture after CMV antigen stimulation. The base sequence is TGTGCCACCAGCAGAGATTTGTCTACGGCAATCCCCTATAATTCACCCCTCCACTTT. It codes for CATSRDLSTAIPYNSPLHF.